This T cell receptor beta chain was obtained from a study of cytomegalovirus exposure and HLA in healthy donors. The CDR3 loop spans 15 amino acids. With 2 bases clipped from V and 6 bases from J, the junction kept 6 bases outside the gene matches. Germline values: CDR1 MNHEY, CDR2 SMNVEV (reference sequence). PCR involved 60 Vbeta and 13 Jbeta primers. Profiled with immunoSEQ multiplex PCR; TCRdb holds only in-frame clones, not every one. Its table records 200,000 to 250,000 clones. The sample taken for sequencing was PBMCs. This receptor was obtained from a girl aged 2-9 years in good health and CMV-seropositive. The chain has TRBV27 and TRBJ2-2; 7 bases map to TRBD2. CDR3 in amino acids: CASSLKGGFSGELFF. CDR3 bases: TGTGCCAGCAGTTTAAAGGGAGGGTTTTCCGGGGAGCTGTTTTTT.